These 30 T cell receptor beta chains originate from one sample sequenced in a study of blood T cell repertoires in COVID-19. Sequencing was performed with immunoSEQ multiplex PCR; in TCRdb, only in-frame clones are kept and a portion is missing. Among about 440,000 clones listed, roughly 91% were seen once. The sequencing input was PBMCs or T cells enriched from blood (not recorded which). Receptor source: a man aged 18 to 30 who had recovered from COVID-19.

CDR3 nucleotides: TGTGCCAGCAGCGAGGCGGGAGCGTCCCACGAGCAGTACTTC. It encodes CASSEAGASHEQYF. The chain combines TRBV27 with TRBJ2-7; 7 bases agree with TRBD2. The V gene end was trimmed by 6 bases and the J gene end by 5 bases; junction bases not matched to a gene: 10. In germline, CDR1 is MNHEY, CDR2 SMNVEV (reference sequence). The CDR3 covers 14 residues.

The chain recombines TRBV11-2 with TRBJ2-5; 13 nucleotides align to TRBD2. The V gene's germline CDR1 is SGHAT and CDR2 FQNNGV. Unmatched junction bases numbered 0, after V lost 4 bases and J lost 1 base. The CDR3 spans 15 residues. The CDR3 loop is CASSWTSGGQETQYF. Here the CDR3 DNA reads TGTGCCAGCAGCTGGACTAGCGGGGGCCAAGAGACCCAGTACTTC.

This rearrangement joins TRBV6-1 to TRBJ1-5; D is unresolved. The CDR3 length is 14 residues. Trimming removed 1 base at V and 0 bases at J, with 4 bases between. CDR1 is MNHNS and CDR2 is SASEGT in the germline V gene. CDR3 residues: CASSEVHSNQPQHF. CDR3 in DNA: TGTGCCAGCAGTGAAGTACATAGCAATCAGCCCCAGCATTTT.

The V call is TRBV19, the J call TRBJ1-2; possible D gene TRBD1, 6 bases. The CDR3 extends over 16 amino acids. CDR1 is LNHDA and CDR2 is SQIVND in the germline V gene (reference sequence). V lost 1 base and J 5 bases, leaving 17 bases between the germline ends. As DNA, the CDR3 is TGTGCCAGTAGTATAGCCAATCCGGGACAACGTTATGGCTACACCTTC. Amino acid sequence: CASSIANPGQRYGYTF.

The chain employs TRBV9 and TRBJ2-5, with unresolved D. Trimming left V 1 base short and J 1 base short, with 11 bases between. Germline assignment: CDR1 SGDLS and CDR2 YYNGEE. CDR3 size: 15 residues. The CDR3 sequence: CASSVSYSRQETQYF. DNA for the CDR3: TGTGCCAGCAGCGTATCGTACAGCCGCCAAGAGACCCAGTACTTC.

The chain employs TRBV3-1 (or the pseudogene TRBV3-2) and TRBJ1-2; 8 nucleotides agree with TRBD1. CDR1 is LGHDT, CDR2 YNNKEL, per germline (reference sequence). V shed 1 base, J shed 4 bases, and the junction held 8 bases outside the gene matches. The CDR3 loop spans 16 amino acids. The CDR3 protein is CASSQVARTGIYGYTF. As DNA, the CDR3 is TGTGCCAGCAGCCAAGTGGCACGGACAGGGATCTATGGCTACACCTTC.

The CDR3 is CASSYSSPNSPLHF. In nucleotides, the CDR3 is TGTGCCAGCAGTTACTCGAGCCCAAATTCACCCCTCCACTTT. V is TRBV6-5 and J is TRBJ1-6; D remains ambiguous. This CDR3 has 14 residues. The germline V gene has CDR1 MNHEY and CDR2 SVGAGI. V was clipped by 0 bases and J by 7 bases, with 7 bases between them.

Concerning this clone itself: Within the sample, other DNA sequences also encode this same CDR3. The rearrangement joins TRBV11-2 to TRBJ1-5; D unresolved. V dropped 0 bases and J dropped 5 bases, with 5 bases sitting between them. Germline V CDR1 and CDR2: SGHAT, FQNNGV. This CDR3 is built from 13 residues. The CDR3 loop reads CASSLDRDQPQHF. DNA of the CDR3: TGTGCCAGCAGCTTAGATCGAGATCAGCCCCAGCATTTT. Together with reference TRBV11-2 and TRBJ1-5, the CDR3 gives the full variable domain: EAGVAQSPRYKIIEKRQSVAFWCNPISGHATLYWYQQILGQGPKLLIQFQNNGVVDDSQLPKDRFSAERLKGVDSTLKIQPAKLEDSAVYLCASSLDRDQPQHFGDGTRLSIL.

V usage is TRBV10-3 and J usage is TRBJ2-5; 7 bases align to TRBD2. Germline V lookup: CDR1 ENHRY, CDR2 SYGVKD. The V and J ends lost 4 bases and 3 bases, in that order; junction bases with no gene match: 2. The CDR3 loop spans 13 amino acids. The CDR3 loop reads CAISGLAEETQYF. CDR3 nucleotide sequence: TGTGCCATCAGTGGGCTAGCGGAAGAGACCCAGTACTTC.

This sequence joins TRBV6-2 or TRBV6-3 and TRBJ2-3, with 9 bases that match TRBD2. The V segment lost 0 bases and the J segment 7 bases; nucleotides outside the gene matches: 8. The CDR3 runs 16 residues. Germline assignment: CDR1 MNHEY and CDR2 SVGEGT. Here the CDR3 reads CASSYSSSGSPHTQYF. For the CDR3, the DNA is TGTGCCAGCAGTTACTCGAGTAGCGGGAGTCCACATACGCAGTATTTT.

The rearrangement links TRBV27 to TRBJ2-7, with 13 bases fitting TRBD2. The CDR3 runs to 14 residues. Germline trimming cut 9 bases from V and 6 bases from J; bases unmatched to any gene: 8. Germline V gene data show CDR1 as MNHEY and CDR2 as SMNVEV (reference sequence). The CDR3 reads CASTGLAGVGEQYF. CDR3 coding DNA: TGTGCCAGTACCGGACTAGCGGGAGTGGGCGAGCAGTACTTC.

The chain carries TRBV9 and TRBJ2-2; 10 bases map to TRBD2. CDR3 length equals 14 residues. Unmatched junction bases numbered 3, after V lost 4 bases and J lost 6 bases. The V gene's germline CDR1 is SGDLS and CDR2 YYNGEE. Here the CDR3 reads CASSLAGEAGELFF. In nucleotides, the CDR3 is TGTGCCAGCAGCCTAGCGGGAGAGGCCGGGGAGCTGTTTTTT.

The chain uses TRBV3-1 (or the pseudogene TRBV3-2) and TRBJ2-1, with TRBD2 matching over 14 bases. The ends lost 3 bases at V and 9 bases at J; junction bases unmatched: 4. CDR3 length: 15 residues. CDR1 is LGHDT, CDR2 YNNKEL, per germline (reference sequence). The CDR3 bases are TGTGCCAGCAGCCACGGACTAGCGGGAGGTCTTGAGCAGTTCTTC. Protein product: CASSHGLAGGLEQFF.

The chain employs TRBV27 and TRBJ2-7, with TRBD2 as a possible D gene (7 bases). Looked up from germline, CDR1 is MNHEY and CDR2 is SMNVEV (reference sequence). This CDR3 region has 20 residues. V was cut by 0 bases and J by 1 base, with 25 bases left in between. CDR3 in DNA: TGTGCCAGCAGTTTATCTGGGGTCCGCTCCTGGGGGGGACAATCCTACGAGCAGTACTTC. It codes for CASSLSGVRSWGGQSYEQYF.

This sequence joins TRBV13 and TRBJ1-1, with D uncertain. Trimming stripped 4 bases from V and 0 bases from J, with 9 bases between. Per germline, CDR1 PRHDT and CDR2 FYEKMQ (reference sequence). This CDR3 is 14 amino acids long. The CDR3 protein is CASSYPPVNTEAFF. The CDR3 nucleotides read TGTGCCAGCAGCTACCCCCCGGTGAACACTGAAGCTTTCTTT.

The J gene is TRBJ2-5, the V gene TRBV2, with 9 bases identical to TRBD1. The germline CDR1 and CDR2 sequences are SNHLY and FYNNEI. This CDR3 has 15 amino acids. Losses at the gene ends were 7 bases for V and 4 bases for J; bases not matched to a gene: 10. CDR3 in DNA: TGTGCCAGCACCGACCCAGGACAGGGGTCAGAGACCCAGTACTTC. Translated, it gives CASTDPGQGSETQYF.

The chain is built from TRBV29-1 and TRBJ1-5; TRBD1 matches 7 bases. Germline CDR1 is SQVTM and CDR2 is ANQGSEA. The CDR3 has 15 residues. Germline trimming cut 6 bases from V and 1 base from J; bases unmatched to any gene: 9. Here the CDR3 reads CSVLQGPASNQPQHF. The CDR3 DNA reads as TGCAGCGTCCTACAGGGGCCGGCGAGCAATCAGCCCCAGCATTTT.

This chain joins TRBV19 and TRBJ1-2; the match to TRBD1 covers 9 bases. V lost 5 bases to trimming and J lost 8 bases; unmatched junction nucleotides: 6. This CDR3 has 13 amino acids. Germline CDR1 LNHDA, CDR2 SQIVND (reference sequence). The CDR3 sequence: CASSSQGAGGYTF. CDR3 bases: TGTGCCAGTAGTTCACAGGGGGCGGGAGGCTACACCTTC.

The chain couples TRBV19 to TRBJ2-2, with 7 bases fitting TRBD2. CDR1 is LNHDA, CDR2 SQIVND, per germline (reference sequence). The CDR3 length is 15 residues. Trimming removed 9 bases from V and 5 bases from J; junction bases left unmatched: 12. CDR3 DNA: TGTGCCAGCGCGAGGCGGCGGGAGAGGACCGGGGAGCTGTTTTTT. Translation gives CASARRRERTGELFF.

The chain recombines TRBV30 with TRBJ2-7; TRBD1 is a possible D gene (6 bases). There are 12 residues in the CDR3. The germline V gene has CDR1 GTSNPN and CDR2 SVGIG (reference sequence). The V end lost 6 bases, the J end lost 9 bases, and 18 bases lay between the germline ends. The CDR3 here is CACNTGLPRQYF. In DNA form, the CDR3 reads TGTGCCTGTAACACAGGGCTCCCCCGGCAGTACTTC.

This chain connects TRBV30 to TRBJ2-7; a possible D gene is TRBD2 (6 bases). V lost 0 bases and J 2 bases, leaving 11 bases between the germline ends. The germline V gene encodes CDR1 GTSNPN and CDR2 SVGIG (reference sequence). The CDR3 spans 14 residues. Here the CDR3 DNA reads TGTGCCTGGAGTGTGGAGGGAGGAGCCTACGAGCAGTACTTC. Translating gives CAWSVEGGAYEQYF.

The chain has TRBV12-3 or TRBV12-4 and TRBJ2-1; D possibly corresponds to TRBD1 (6 bases). This CDR3 comprises 13 residues. Deletions cut 2 bases from V and 4 bases from J, with 6 bases between. The CDR3 region has the DNA TGTGCCAGCAGTTTACAGGGGTACAATGAGCAGTTCTTC. This encodes CASSLQGYNEQFF.

This clone was observed a handful of times. J is TRBJ2-6 and V is TRBV13; a weak D match, TRBD1 (6 bases). Germline V gives CDR1 PRHDT, CDR2 FYEKMQ (reference sequence). The CDR3 runs to 16 residues. Trimming removed 2 bases at V and 0 bases at J, with 8 bases between. For the CDR3, the DNA is TGTGCCAGCAGCTTACCAGGGGACTCTGGGGCCAACGTCCTGACTTTC. Residues: CASSLPGDSGANVLTF.

The gene calls are TRBV7-8 and TRBJ1-2; D is ambiguous. The CDR3 totals 15 residues. V was trimmed by 1 base and J by 4 bases, leaving 13 bases between them. Germline V gives CDR1 SGHVS, CDR2 FQNEAQ. This CDR3 is CASSLEVGFGYGYTF. As DNA, the CDR3 is TGTGCCAGCAGCTTAGAGGTCGGGTTTGGCTATGGCTACACCTTC.

The genes are TRBV29-1 and TRBJ2-3; 9 nucleotides match TRBD1. The CDR3 runs 14 residues. The germline gives CDR1 SQVTM, CDR2 ANQGSEA. V was clipped by 6 bases and J by 2 bases; unmatched bases: 6. The CDR3 region is CSVLGQGITDTQYF. The CDR3 DNA follows: TGCAGCGTCCTAGGACAGGGGATCACAGATACGCAGTATTTT.

This chain connects TRBV7-3 to TRBJ2-3, with 7 bases matching TRBD2. The germline CDR1 and CDR2 sequences are SGHTA and FQGTGA. This CDR3 comprises 14 residues. V gave up 6 bases and J gave up 0 bases; unmatched junction bases: 3. The CDR3 nucleotides are TGTGCCAGCAGACATAGCGGGAGCACAGATACGCAGTATTTT. Translating gives CASRHSGSTDTQYF. The whole variable domain, filled in from reference TRBV7-3 and TRBJ2-3, reads GAGVSQTPSNKVTEKGKYVELRCDPISGHTALYWYRQSLGQGPEFLIYFQGTGAADDSGLPNDRFFAVRPEGSVSTLKIQRTERGDSAVYLCASRHSGSTDTQYFGPGTRLTVL.

The J gene is TRBJ1-2, the V gene TRBV28, with TRBD1 matching 7 bases. Germline CDR1 MDHEN, CDR2 SYDVKM. The length of the CDR3 is 16 residues. Trimming at V came to 5 bases and at J to 7 bases, leaving 16 bases not matched to a gene. CDR3 nucleotides: TGTGCCAGCAGTACCAAGCCTGACAGGGACGCTTTTGGCTACACCTTC. It codes for CASSTKPDRDAFGYTF.

The rearrangement links TRBV10-3 to TRBJ1-6; 7 bases map to TRBD1. V dropped 6 bases and J dropped 4; count of bases not matched to a gene: 9. The CDR3 length is 16 residues. Germline V gives CDR1 ENHRY, CDR2 SYGVKD. This CDR3 reads CAISPWATGYNSPLHF. The CDR3 DNA reads TGTGCCATCAGCCCCTGGGCGACAGGGTATAATTCACCCCTCCACTTT.

The gene calls are TRBV28 and TRBJ1-6, with D perhaps TRBD1 (6 bases). The CDR3 contains 16 residues. Germline CDR1 MDHEN, CDR2 SYDVKM. V lost 7 bases, J lost 2 bases, and 15 bases lay in between. CDR3 sequence (DNA): TGTGCCAGCAACATTAGGGGGGGTACCTATAATTCACCCCTCCACTTT. Its translation is CASNIRGGTYNSPLHF.

The rearrangement joins TRBV10-1 to TRBJ1-1; 7 bases fit TRBD1. Germline CDR1 reads WNHNN; CDR2 reads SYGVQD (reference sequence). The V segment lost 11 bases and the J segment 1 base; nucleotides outside the gene matches: 10. The CDR3 sequence is 14 residues long. The CDR3 loop reads CACPGQSSNTEAFF. The DNA of the CDR3 is TGCGCCTGTCCGGGACAGTCCTCGAACACTGAAGCTTTCTTT.